This T cell receptor beta chain was sequenced for a study of CD4 and CD8 cells across lung adenocarcinoma regions. TCRdb re-called the PCR reads through MiXCR, storing one row per CDR3 protein. The repertoire holds about 25,000 distinct CDR3 sequences, with 50% as singletons. Localized lung adenocarcinoma, a non-small cell lung cancer, affected the donors. The CDR3 extends over 15 amino acids. V lost 6 bases and J lost 2, with 15 bases in between. Germline V gives CDR1 MNHEY, CDR2 SMNVEV (reference sequence). J is TRBJ2-3 and V is TRBV27, with D perhaps TRBD2 (6 bases). This sequence was found in a male donor with lung adenocarcinoma. The CD4 and CD8 labels of this study may be unreliable. The specimen sequenced was CD8+ T cells from the center of a lung tumor. This CDR3 reads CASRRGLGATDTQYF. The CDR3 bases are TGTGCCAGCAGACGGGGACTGGGAGCCACAGATACGCAGTATTTT.